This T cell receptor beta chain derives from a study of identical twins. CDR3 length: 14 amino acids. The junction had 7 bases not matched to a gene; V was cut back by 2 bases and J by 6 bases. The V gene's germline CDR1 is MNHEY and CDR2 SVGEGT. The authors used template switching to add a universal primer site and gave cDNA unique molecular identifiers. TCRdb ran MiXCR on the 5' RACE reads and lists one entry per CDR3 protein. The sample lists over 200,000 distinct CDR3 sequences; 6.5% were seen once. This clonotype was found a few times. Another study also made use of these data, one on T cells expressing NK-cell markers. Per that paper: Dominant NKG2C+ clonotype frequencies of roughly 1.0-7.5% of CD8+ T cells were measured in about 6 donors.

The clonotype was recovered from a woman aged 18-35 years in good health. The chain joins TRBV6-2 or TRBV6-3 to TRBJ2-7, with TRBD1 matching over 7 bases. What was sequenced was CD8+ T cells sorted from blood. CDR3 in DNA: TGTGCCAGCAGTTACACAGGGGACCCAGGCGAGCAGTACTTC. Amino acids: CASSYTGDPGEQYF.